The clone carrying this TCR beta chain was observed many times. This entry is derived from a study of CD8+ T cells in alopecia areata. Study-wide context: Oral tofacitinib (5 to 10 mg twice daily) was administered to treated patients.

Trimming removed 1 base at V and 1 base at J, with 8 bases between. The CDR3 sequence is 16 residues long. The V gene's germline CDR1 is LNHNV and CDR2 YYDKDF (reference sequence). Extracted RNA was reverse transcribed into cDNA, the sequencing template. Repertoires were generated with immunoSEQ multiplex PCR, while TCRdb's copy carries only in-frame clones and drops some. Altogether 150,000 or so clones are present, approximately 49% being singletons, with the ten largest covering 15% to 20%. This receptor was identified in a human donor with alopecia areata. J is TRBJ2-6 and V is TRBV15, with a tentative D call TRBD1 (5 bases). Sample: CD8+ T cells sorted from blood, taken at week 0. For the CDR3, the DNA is TGTGCCACCAGCAGAGCTGCAGGGTCTGGGGCCAACGTCCTGACTTTC. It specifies CATSRAAGSGANVLTF.